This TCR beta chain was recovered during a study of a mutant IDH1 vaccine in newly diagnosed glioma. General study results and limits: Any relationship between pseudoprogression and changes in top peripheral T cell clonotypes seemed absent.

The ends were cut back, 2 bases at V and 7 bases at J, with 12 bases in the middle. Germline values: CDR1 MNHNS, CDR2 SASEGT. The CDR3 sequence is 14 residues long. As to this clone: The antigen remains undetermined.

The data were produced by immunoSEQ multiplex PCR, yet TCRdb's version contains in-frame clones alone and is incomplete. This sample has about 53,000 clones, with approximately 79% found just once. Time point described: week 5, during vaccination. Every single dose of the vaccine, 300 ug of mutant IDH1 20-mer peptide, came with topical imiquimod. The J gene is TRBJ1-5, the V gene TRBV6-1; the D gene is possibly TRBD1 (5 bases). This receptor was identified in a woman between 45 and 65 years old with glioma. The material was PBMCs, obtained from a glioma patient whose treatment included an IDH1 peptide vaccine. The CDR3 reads CASSEPGGEQPQHF. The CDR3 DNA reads TGTGCCAGCAGTGAACCCGGGGGGGAACAGCCCCAGCATTTT.